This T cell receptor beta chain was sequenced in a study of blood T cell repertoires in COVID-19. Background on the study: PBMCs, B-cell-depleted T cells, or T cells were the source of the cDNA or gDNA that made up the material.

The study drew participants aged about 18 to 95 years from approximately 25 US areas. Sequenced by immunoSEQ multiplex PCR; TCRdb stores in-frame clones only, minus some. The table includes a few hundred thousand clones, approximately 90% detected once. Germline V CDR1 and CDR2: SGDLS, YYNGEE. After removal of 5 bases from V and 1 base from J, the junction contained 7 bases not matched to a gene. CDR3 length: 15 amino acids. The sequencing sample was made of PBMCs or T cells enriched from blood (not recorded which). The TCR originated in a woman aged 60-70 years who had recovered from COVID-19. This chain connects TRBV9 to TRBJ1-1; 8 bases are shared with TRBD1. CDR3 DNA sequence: TGTGCCAGCAGACCCCCAGGGGGCGCGAACACTGAAGCTTTCTTT. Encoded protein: CASRPPGGANTEAFF.